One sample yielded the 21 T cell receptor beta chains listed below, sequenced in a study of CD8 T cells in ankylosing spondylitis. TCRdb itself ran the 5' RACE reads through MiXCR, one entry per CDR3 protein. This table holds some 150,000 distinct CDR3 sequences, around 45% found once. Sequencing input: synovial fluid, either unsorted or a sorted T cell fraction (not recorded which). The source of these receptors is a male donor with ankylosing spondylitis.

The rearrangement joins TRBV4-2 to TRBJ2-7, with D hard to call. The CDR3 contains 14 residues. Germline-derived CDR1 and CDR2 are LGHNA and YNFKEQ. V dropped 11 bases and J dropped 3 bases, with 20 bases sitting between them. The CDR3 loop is CASKSSSQVYEQYF. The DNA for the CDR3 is TGTGCCTCCAAAAGTTCCAGCCAGGTCTACGAGCAGTACTTC.

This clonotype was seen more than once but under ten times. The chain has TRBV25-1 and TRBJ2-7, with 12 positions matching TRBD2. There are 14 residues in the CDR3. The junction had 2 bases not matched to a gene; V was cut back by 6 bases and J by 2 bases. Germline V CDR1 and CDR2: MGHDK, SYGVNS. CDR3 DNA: TGTGCCAGCAGACTAGCGGGGGGTCCCTACGAGCAGTACTTC. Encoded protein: CASRLAGGPYEQYF.

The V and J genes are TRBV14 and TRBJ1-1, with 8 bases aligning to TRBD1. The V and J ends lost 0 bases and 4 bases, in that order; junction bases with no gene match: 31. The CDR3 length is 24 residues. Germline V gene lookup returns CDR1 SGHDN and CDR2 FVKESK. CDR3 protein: CASSQDALGQGANDTCTCGTEAFF. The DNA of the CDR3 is TGTGCCAGCAGCCAAGACGCCCTCGGGCAGGGGGCAAATGACACGTGTACTTGCGGCACTGAAGCTTTCTTT.

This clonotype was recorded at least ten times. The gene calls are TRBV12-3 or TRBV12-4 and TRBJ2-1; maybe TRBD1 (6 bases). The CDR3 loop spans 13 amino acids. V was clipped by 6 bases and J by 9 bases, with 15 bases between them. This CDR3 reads CASRRPGAGEQFF. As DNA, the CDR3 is TGTGCCAGCAGGAGACCAGGGGCCGGTGAGCAGTTCTTC.

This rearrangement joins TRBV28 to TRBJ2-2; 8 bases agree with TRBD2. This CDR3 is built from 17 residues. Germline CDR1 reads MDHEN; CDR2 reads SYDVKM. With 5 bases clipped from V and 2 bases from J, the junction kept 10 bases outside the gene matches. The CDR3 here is CASSPEEGLANTGELFF. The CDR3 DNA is TGTGCCAGCAGTCCGGAAGAAGGACTAGCTAACACCGGGGAGCTGTTTTTT.

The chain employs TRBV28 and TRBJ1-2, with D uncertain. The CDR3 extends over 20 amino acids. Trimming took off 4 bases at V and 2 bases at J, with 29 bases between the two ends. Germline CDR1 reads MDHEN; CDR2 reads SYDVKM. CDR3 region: CASSSKRRPSSWALNYGYTF. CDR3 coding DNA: TGTGCCAGCAGTTCCAAGCGTAGACCGTCTTCTTGGGCCCTCAACTATGGCTACACCTTC.

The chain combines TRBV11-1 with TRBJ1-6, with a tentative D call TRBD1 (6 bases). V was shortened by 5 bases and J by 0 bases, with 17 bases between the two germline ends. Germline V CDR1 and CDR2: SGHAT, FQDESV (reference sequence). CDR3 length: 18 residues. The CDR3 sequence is CASSTSIGGTSYNSPLHF. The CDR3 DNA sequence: TGTGCCAGCAGCACCTCTATAGGGGGGACCTCCTATAATTCACCCCTCCACTTT.

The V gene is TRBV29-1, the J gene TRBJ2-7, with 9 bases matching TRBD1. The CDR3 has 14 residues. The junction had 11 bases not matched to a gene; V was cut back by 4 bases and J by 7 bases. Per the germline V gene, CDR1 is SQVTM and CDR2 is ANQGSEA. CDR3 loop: CSVASGQGSREQYF. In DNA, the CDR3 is TGCAGCGTTGCAAGCGGACAGGGGTCGCGGGAGCAGTACTTC.

This CDR3 is CASSRLTGRTEAFF. CDR3 bases: TGCGCCAGCAGCCGCCTCACGGGGCGGACTGAAGCTTTCTTT. The chain carries TRBV4-1 and TRBJ1-1; D is possibly TRBD1 (5 bases). Germline V gene data show CDR1 as MGHRA and CDR2 as YSYEKL. The ends were cut back, 4 bases at V and 5 bases at J, with 14 bases in the middle. CDR3 length: 14 amino acids.

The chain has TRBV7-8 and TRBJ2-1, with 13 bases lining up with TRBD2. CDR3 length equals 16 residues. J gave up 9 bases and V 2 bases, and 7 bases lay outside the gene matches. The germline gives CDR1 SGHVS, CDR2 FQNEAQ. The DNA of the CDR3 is TGTGCCAGCAGCTTACGGACTAGCGGGAGAGGAGGTGAGCAGTTCTTC. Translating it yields CASSLRTSGRGGEQFF.

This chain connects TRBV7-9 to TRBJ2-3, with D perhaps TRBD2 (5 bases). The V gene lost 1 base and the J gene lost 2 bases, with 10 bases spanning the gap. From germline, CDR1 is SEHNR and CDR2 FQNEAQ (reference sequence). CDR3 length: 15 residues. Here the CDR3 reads CASSLDTGDTDTQYF. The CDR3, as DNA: TGTGCCAGCAGCTTAGATACCGGGGACACAGATACGCAGTATTTT.

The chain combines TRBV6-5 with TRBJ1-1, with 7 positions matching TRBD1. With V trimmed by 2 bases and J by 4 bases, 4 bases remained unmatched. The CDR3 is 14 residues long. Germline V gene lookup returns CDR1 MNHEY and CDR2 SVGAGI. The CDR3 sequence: CASSYTAGGTEAFF. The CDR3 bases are TGTGCCAGCAGTTACACGGCAGGGGGCACTGAAGCTTTCTTT.

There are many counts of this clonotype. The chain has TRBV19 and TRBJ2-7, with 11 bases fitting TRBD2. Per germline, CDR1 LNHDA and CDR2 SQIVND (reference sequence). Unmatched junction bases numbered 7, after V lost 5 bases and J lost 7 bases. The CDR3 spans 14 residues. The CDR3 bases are TGTGCCAGTAGTGCTACTAGCGGGAGCAAGGAGCAGTACTTC. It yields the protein CASSATSGSKEQYF.

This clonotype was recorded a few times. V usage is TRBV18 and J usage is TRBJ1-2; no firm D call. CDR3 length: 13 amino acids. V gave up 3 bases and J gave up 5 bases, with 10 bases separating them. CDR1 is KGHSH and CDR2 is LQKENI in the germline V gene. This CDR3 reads CASSPGPVYGYTF. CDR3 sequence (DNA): TGTGCCAGCTCACCGGGCCCCGTTTATGGCTACACCTTC.

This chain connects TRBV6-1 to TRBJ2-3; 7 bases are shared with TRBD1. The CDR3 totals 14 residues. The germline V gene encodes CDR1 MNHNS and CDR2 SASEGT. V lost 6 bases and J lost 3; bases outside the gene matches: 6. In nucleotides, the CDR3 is TGTGCCAGCAGCAGGGGACAGCCAACAGATACGCAGTATTTT. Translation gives CASSRGQPTDTQYF.

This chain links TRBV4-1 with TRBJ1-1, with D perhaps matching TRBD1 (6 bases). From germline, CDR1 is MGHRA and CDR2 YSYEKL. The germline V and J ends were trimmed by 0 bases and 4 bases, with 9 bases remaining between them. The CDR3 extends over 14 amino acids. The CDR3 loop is CASSQDGGPTEAFF. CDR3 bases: TGCGCCAGCAGCCAAGACGGGGGCCCCACTGAAGCTTTCTTT.

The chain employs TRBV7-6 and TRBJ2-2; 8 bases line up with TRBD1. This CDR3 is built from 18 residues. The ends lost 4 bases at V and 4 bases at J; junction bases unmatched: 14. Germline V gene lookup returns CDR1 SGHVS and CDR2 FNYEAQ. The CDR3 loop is CASSSSWTGTFLTGELFF. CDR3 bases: TGTGCCAGCAGCTCTAGTTGGACAGGGACATTCCTCACCGGGGAGCTGTTTTTT.

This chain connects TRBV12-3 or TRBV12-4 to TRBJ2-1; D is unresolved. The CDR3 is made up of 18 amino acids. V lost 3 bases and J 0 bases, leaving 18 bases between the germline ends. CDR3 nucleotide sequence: TGTGCCAGCAGTTTTCATGTTGTCAGCTATTACTCCTACAATGAGCAGTTCTTC. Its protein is CASSFHVVSYYSYNEQFF.

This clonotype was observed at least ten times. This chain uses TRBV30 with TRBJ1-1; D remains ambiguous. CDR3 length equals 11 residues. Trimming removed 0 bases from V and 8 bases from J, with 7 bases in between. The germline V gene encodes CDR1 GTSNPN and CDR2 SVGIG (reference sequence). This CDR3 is CAWSVLSEAFF. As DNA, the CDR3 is TGTGCCTGGAGTGTACTTTCCGAAGCTTTCTTT. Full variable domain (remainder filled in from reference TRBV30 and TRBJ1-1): SQTIHQWPATLVQPVGSPLSLECTVEGTSNPNLYWYRQAAGRGLQLLFYSVGIGQISSEVPQNLSASRPQDRQFILSSKKLLLSDSGFYLCAWSVLSEAFFGQGTRLTVV.

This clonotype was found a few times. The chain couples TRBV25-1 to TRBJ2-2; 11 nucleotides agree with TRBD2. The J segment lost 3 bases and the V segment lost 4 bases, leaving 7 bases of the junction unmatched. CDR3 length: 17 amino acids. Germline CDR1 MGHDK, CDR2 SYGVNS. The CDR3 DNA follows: TGTGCCAGCAGTGCCAGTAGCGGGGGGGCCCACACCGGGGAGCTGTTTTTT. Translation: CASSASSGGAHTGELFF.

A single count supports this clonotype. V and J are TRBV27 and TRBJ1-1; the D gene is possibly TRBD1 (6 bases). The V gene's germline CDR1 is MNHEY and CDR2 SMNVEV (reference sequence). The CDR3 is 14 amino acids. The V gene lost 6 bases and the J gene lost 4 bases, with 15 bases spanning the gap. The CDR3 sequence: CASSPQGWRTEAFF. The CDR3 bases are TGTGCCAGCAGCCCACAGGGTTGGCGCACTGAAGCTTTCTTT.